These T cell receptor beta chains were read from a single sample in a study of blood T cell repertoires in COVID-19. Using immunoSEQ multiplex PCR, the repertoire was profiled, and TCRdb retains in-frame clones only, with some absent. The data hold 250,000 to 300,000 clones, with roughly 87% observed a single time. Source material: peripheral blood. The receptors derive from a woman in her forties or fifties who had recovered from COVID-19. CDR3s include the opening cysteine and the closing phenylalanine or tryptophan. D genes are given only for firm matches. Clone size is not always given. Where it is, it says once, few, many or a class for expanded clones.

d_call j_call v_call clone_size cdr3_aa cdr3_nt
TRBD1 TRBJ1-3 TRBV30 . CAWSQAGGHSGNTIYF TGTGCCTGGAGCCAGGCAGGGGGCCACTCTGGAAACACCATATATTTT
TRBD1 TRBJ1-4 TRBV7-9 . CASSLDRGVYEKLFF TGTGCCAGCAGCTTAGACAGGGGAGTTTACGAAAAACTGTTTTTT
TRBD1 TRBJ1-5 TRBV2 . CASRRDRVGNQPQHF TGTGCCAGCAGGAGAGACAGGGTGGGGAATCAGCCCCAGCATTTT
TRBD1 TRBJ2-3 TRBV5-6 . CASSLGDRGRRNTQYF TGTGCCAGCAGCTTGGGGGACAGGGGGCGACGAAATACGCAGTATTTT
. TRBJ2-5 TRBV29-1 once CSVGFMTVETQYF TGCAGCGTTGGATTTATGACAGTGGAGACCCAGTACTTC
TRBD1 TRBJ1-1 TRBV7-6 . CASSQLTGGFPEAFF TGTGCCAGCAGCCAGCTGACAGGGGGCTTCCCTGAAGCTTTCTTT
. TRBJ2-1 TRBV24-1 . CATSGGSPENEQFF TGTGCCACCAGTGGAGGGTCACCGGAGAATGAGCAGTTCTTC
TRBD1 TRBJ1-2 TRBV30 . CASHKQGGYGYTF TGTGCCTCGCATAAACAGGGGGGCTATGGCTACACCTTC
. TRBJ2-5 TRBV27 . CASSPLGRWETQYF TGTGCCAGCAGTCCACTAGGCCGGTGGGAGACCCAGTACTTC
. TRBJ2-7 TRBV3-1/TRBV3-2 once CASSLAGGPSYEQYF TGTGCCAGCAGCCTGGCCGGGGGGCCCTCCTACGAGCAGTACTTC
. TRBJ2-7 TRBV11-2 . CASSFDEQYF TGTGCCAGCAGCTTCGACGAGCAGTACTTC
. TRBJ2-3 TRBV7-2 . CASSLAGPGTDTQYF TGTGCCAGCAGCTTGGCGGGGCCCGGCACAGATACGCAGTATTTT